These 8 T cell receptor beta chains share one sample of origin, sequenced in a study of cytomegalovirus exposure and HLA in healthy donors. Both 60 Vbeta primers and 13 Jbeta primers went into the PCR. TCRdb keeps only in-frame clones here, not all; method: immunoSEQ multiplex PCR. The sample holds about 160,000 clones; around two thirds are singletons and the top ten take roughly 1.4%. The material sequenced was PBMCs. These receptors originate from a man aged 45-65 years in good health and CMV-seronegative.

The V and J genes are TRBV6-5 and TRBJ1-2, with TRBD1 matching 7 bases. CDR1 is MNHEY and CDR2 is SVGAGI in the germline V gene. V gave up 4 bases and J gave up 4 bases; unmatched junction bases: 9. This CDR3 contains 15 residues. The CDR3 sequence: CASSWRGGDLYGYTF. The CDR3 region has the DNA TGTGCCAGCAGTTGGAGAGGGGGCGATCTCTATGGCTACACCTTC.

This chain joins TRBV2 and TRBJ2-7; D call uncertain. The CDR3 runs to 13 residues. Between the trimmed V and J ends, which lost 10 bases and 7 bases, there was a span of 20 bases. Germline-derived CDR1 and CDR2 are SNHLY and FYNNEI. CDR3 bases: TGTGCCACCTCGAGGCTATACTTAGGAGAGCAGTACTTC. It specifies CATSRLYLGEQYF.

About this clone itself: Other DNA sequences in the same sample also yield this CDR3. The V call is TRBV6-5, the J call TRBJ1-2; weak D call: TRBD1 (5 bases). The CDR3 has 14 amino acids. Germline loops: CDR1 MNHEY, CDR2 SVGAGI. The V and J ends lost 0 bases and 7 bases respectively, with 12 bases between them. DNA of the CDR3: TGTGCCAGCAGTTACTCGGGGCAGGGAGGTGGCTACACCTTC. It is translated as CASSYSGQGGGYTF.

This chain connects TRBV7-8 to TRBJ2-1; D possibly corresponds to TRBD2 (6 bases). CDR3 length equals 14 residues. Trimming pared 5 bases from V and 0 bases from J, leaving 8 bases between. In germline, CDR1 is SGHVS, CDR2 FQNEAQ. CDR3 sequence reads: CASSGRDSYNEQFF. CDR3 DNA: TGTGCCAGCAGCGGGCGGGACTCCTACAATGAGCAGTTCTTC.

J is TRBJ2-5 and V is TRBV4-2, with 7 bases identical to TRBD2. Looked up from germline, CDR1 is LGHNA and CDR2 is YNFKEQ. With V trimmed by 3 bases and J by 1 base, 8 bases remained unmatched. The CDR3 is made up of 16 amino acids. The CDR3 sequence: CASSQASGTTQETQYF. The CDR3 region has the DNA TGTGCCAGCAGCCAGGCGTCGGGGACTACCCAAGAGACCCAGTACTTC.

The rearrangement joins TRBV2 to TRBJ2-7, with 7 nucleotides matching TRBD2. The V gene's germline CDR1 is SNHLY and CDR2 FYNNEI. The trim removed 6 bases at V and 2 bases at J, leaving 10 bases unmatched. CDR3 length: 15 amino acids. Here the CDR3 DNA reads TGTGCCAGCAGCAAGGGGCTAGCGGCTACCTACGAGCAGTACTTC. Its protein product is CASSKGLAATYEQYF.

This chain links TRBV6-5 with TRBJ1-1, with D possibly matching TRBD1 (5 bases). The CDR3 runs 15 residues. Germline V gene lookup returns CDR1 MNHEY and CDR2 SVGAGI. Trimming took 7 bases from V and 0 from J, leaving 15 bases between them. CDR3 sequence reads: CASTSGGGMNTEAFF. CDR3 bases: TGTGCCAGCACTTCCGGCGGGGGAATGAACACTGAAGCTTTCTTT.

This chain connects TRBV5-4 to TRBJ1-2, with TRBD1 identical over 8 bases. CDR3 size: 15 residues. Unmatched junction bases numbered 9, after V lost 4 bases and J lost 4 bases. Germline loops: CDR1 SGHNT, CDR2 YYREEE (reference sequence). CDR3: CASSPPGGAGYGYTF. CDR3 sequence (DNA): TGTGCCAGCAGCCCTCCAGGGGGCGCTGGCTATGGCTACACCTTC.